This record concerns one T cell receptor (beta chain) sequence. This record belongs to a study of blood T cell repertoires in COVID-19. Sequencing was performed with immunoSEQ multiplex PCR; in TCRdb, only in-frame clones are kept and a portion is missing. The sample carries about 400,000 clones, 87% recorded once. With 0 bases removed from V and 3 bases from J, the gap between germline ends came to 14 bases. Germline lookup yields CDR1 SGHTA and CDR2 FQGTGA. This CDR3 spans 17 amino acids. This clonotype was sampled from a man in his forties in a cohort exposed to, infected with or recovered from COVID-19 (not recorded which). The sequenced sample consisted of PBMCs or T cells enriched from blood (not recorded which). This chain uses TRBV7-3 with TRBJ2-2, with D tentatively TRBD1 (5 bases). The CDR3 sequence: CASSLTGDGIHTGELFF. For the CDR3, the DNA is TGTGCCAGCAGCTTAACAGGGGATGGAATTCACACCGGGGAGCTGTTTTTT. The whole variable domain, filled in from reference TRBV7-3 and TRBJ2-2, reads GAGVSQTPSNKVTEKGKYVELRCDPISGHTALYWYRQSLGQGPEFLIYFQGTGAADDSGLPNDRFFAVRPEGSVSTLKIQRTERGDSAVYLCASSLTGDGIHTGELFFGEGSRLTVL.